This is a list of T cell receptor beta chains from one sample in a study of blood T cell repertoires in COVID-19. The assay was immunoSEQ multiplex PCR, and TCRdb's table has in-frame clones only and misses some. The top ten clones hold approximately 5.3% of a sample with about 69,000 clones, 90% of them seen once. The sequencing input was peripheral blood. Receptors were obtained from a man over 45 with acute or convalescent COVID-19. Each CDR3 is given with its conserved first and last residue. A D gene is named only where the DNA matches it firmly. Only some rows state a clone size, as once, few, many or a class for expanded clones.

v_call	j_call	clone_size	d_call	cdr3_aa	cdr3_nt
TRBV4-2	TRBJ2-3	NA	TRBD2	CASSQGLAGAEDTQYF	TGTGCCAGCAGCCAAGGGCTAGCGGGAGCGGAAGATACGCAGTATTTT
TRBV5-4	TRBJ2-1	NA	TRBD2	CASSLGGTSGTSYNEQFF	TGTGCCAGCAGCTTGGGTGGGACTAGCGGGACCTCCTACAATGAGCAGTTCTTC
TRBV27	TRBJ2-2	NA	TRBD1	CASSSGQLNTGELFF	TGTGCCAGCAGTTCGGGACAGTTGAACACCGGGGAGCTGTTTTTT
TRBV29-1	TRBJ1-1	NA	NA	CSVEDWSRANTEAFF	TGCAGCGTTGAAGATTGGTCCAGGGCGAACACTGAAGCTTTCTTT
TRBV19	TRBJ1-4	once	NA	CASSIRIEREKLFF	TGTGCCAGTAGTATCAGGATAGAACGGGAAAAACTGTTTTTT
TRBV10-3	TRBJ2-3	NA	TRBD1	CAISDLGQESDTQYF	TGTGCCATCAGTGACTTAGGACAGGAAAGTGATACGCAGTATTTT
TRBV7-2	TRBJ2-2	NA	NA	CASSRRNTGELFF	TGTGCCAGCAGCAGGAGGAACACCGGGGAGCTGTTTTTT
TRBV5-6	TRBJ2-1	NA	NA	CASSLAYEQFF	TGTGCCAGCAGCCTTGCGTATGAGCAGTTCTTC
TRBV4-2	TRBJ2-2	NA	TRBD1	CASSQPILGQPNTGELFF	TGTGCCAGCAGCCAACCTATATTGGGACAGCCGAACACCGGGGAGCTGTTTTTT
TRBV3-1/TRBV3-2	TRBJ2-7	NA	NA	CASSQAGSPYEQYF	TGTGCCAGCAGCCAAGCCGGGTCACCCTACGAGCAGTACTTC
TRBV5-5	TRBJ2-7	NA	NA	CASAVAAPTYEQYF	TGTGCCAGCGCGGTAGCGGCCCCGACCTACGAGCAGTACTTC
TRBV19	TRBJ2-5	NA	TRBD1	CASSWGQGKTQYF	TGTGCCAGTAGCTGGGGACAGGGGAAGACCCAGTACTTC
TRBV5-6	TRBJ1-5	NA	TRBD1	CASSPGQGGGYSNQPQHF	TGTGCCAGCAGCCCAGGACAGGGGGGAGGGTATAGCAATCAGCCCCAGCATTTT
TRBV6-5	TRBJ2-2	NA	TRBD1	CASGDSYTGELFF	TGTGCCAGCGGGGACAGTTACACCGGGGAGCTGTTTTTT
TRBV2	TRBJ1-1	NA	TRBD1	CASRWTGGTEAFF	TGTGCCAGCAGATGGACAGGGGGCACTGAAGCTTTCTTT
TRBV30	TRBJ2-3	NA	NA	CAWSRGKVADTQYF	TGTGCCTGGAGTAGGGGGAAGGTGGCAGATACGCAGTATTTT
TRBV5-8	TRBJ1-1	NA	NA	CASSQGLRMNTEAFF	TGTGCCAGCAGCCAGGGGCTCCGCATGAACACTGAAGCTTTCTTT
TRBV3-1/TRBV3-2	TRBJ2-1	NA	NA	CASSQDHGSNEQFF	TGTGCCAGCAGCCAGGATCACGGGAGCAATGAGCAGTTCTTC
TRBV21-1	TRBJ1-2	NA	NA	CASSKKGDRGYTF	TGTGCCAGCAGCAAAAAGGGGGACCGTGGCTACACCTTC
TRBV10-3	TRBJ2-2	few	NA	CATYGQNGNTGELFF	TGTGCCACGTACGGACAGAATGGGAACACCGGGGAGCTGTTTTTT
TRBV7-9	TRBJ2-3	NA	NA	CASSLEGLGTDTQYF	TGTGCCAGCAGCTTAGAGGGGTTAGGCACAGATACGCAGTATTTT
TRBV3-1/TRBV3-2	TRBJ2-3	NA	NA	CASSREDTQYF	TGTGCCAGCAGTAGAGAAGATACGCAGTATTTT
TRBV19	TRBJ1-2	NA	TRBD1	CASSSRQGVGYGYTF	TGTGCCAGTAGTTCCCGACAGGGGGTAGGCTATGGCTACACCTTC
TRBV27	TRBJ2-7	NA	TRBD2	CASSLTTSGAYEQYF	TGTGCCAGCAGTCTAACGACTAGCGGGGCCTACGAGCAGTACTTC
TRBV11-2	TRBJ1-4	NA	NA	CASSQYTTGNEKLFF	TGTGCCAGCAGCCAATATACTACAGGGAATGAAAAACTGTTTTTT
TRBV12-3/TRBV12-4	TRBJ1-3	few	NA	CATGFPGNTIYF	TGTGCTACAGGGTTTCCTGGAAACACCATATATTTT
TRBV5-1	TRBJ2-3	NA	TRBD2	CASSLAGASTDTQYF	TGCGCCAGCAGCCTAGCGGGGGCTAGCACAGATACGCAGTATTTT
TRBV29-1	TRBJ1-2	NA	TRBD1	CSVPGQGTMPYGYTF	TGCAGCGTCCCGGGACAGGGAACGATGCCCTATGGCTACACCTTC
TRBV19	TRBJ2-7	NA	NA	CASSRGSSYEQYF	TGTGCCAGTAGCAGGGGTAGCTCCTACGAGCAGTACTTC
TRBV19	TRBJ1-4	NA	NA	CASSMGGPGEKLFF	TGTGCCAGTAGTATGGGGGGGCCGGGGGAAAAACTGTTTTTT
TRBV6-5	TRBJ2-7	NA	NA	CASSYWGERYYEQYF	TGTGCCAGCAGTTACTGGGGAGAGCGGTACTACGAGCAGTACTTC
TRBV10-3	TRBJ2-5	NA	TRBD2	CAISEREGRSETQYF	TGTGCCATCAGTGAGCGGGAGGGCCGATCTGAGACCCAGTACTTC
TRBV3-1/TRBV3-2	TRBJ1-2	NA	TRBD1	CASSQATGLGYYGYTF	TGTGCCAGCAGCCAAGCGACAGGGTTAGGTTACTATGGCTACACCTTC
TRBV21-1	TRBJ1-2	NA	NA	CASSKWDRGKSDYGYTF	TGTGCCAGCAGCAAATGGGACAGGGGGAAGTCGGACTATGGCTACACCTTC
TRBV5-1	TRBJ1-1	NA	TRBD1	CASSLSGTGATEAFF	TGCGCCAGCAGCTTGTCCGGGACAGGGGCCACTGAAGCTTTCTTT